The 25 T cell receptor beta chains reported below all come from one sample, sequenced in a study of T cell responses to AZD1222 COVID-19 vaccine. This table comes from immunoSEQ multiplex PCR, and its TCRdb copy is limited to in-frame clones, with some not included. Here the sample spans some 150,000 clones, around nine tenths being singletons. The sequencing used peripheral blood, collected 28 days after the second AZD1222 dose. The receptors here all came from an adult who received the AZD1222 COVID-19 vaccine.

This chain links TRBV19 with TRBJ2-7; 9 bases align to TRBD2. The CDR3 has 17 residues. Trimming removed 7 bases from V and 4 bases from J; junction bases left unmatched: 17. Germline V gene data show CDR1 as LNHDA and CDR2 as SQIVND (reference sequence). As DNA, the CDR3 is TGTGCCAGTATTATGCTGACTAGCGGAGATCAAAATTACGAGCAGTACTTC. This sequence encodes CASIMLTSGDQNYEQYF.

The chain combines TRBV6-1 with TRBJ2-5; TRBD1 agrees at 8 bases. The length of the CDR3 is 17 residues. V was pared by 3 bases and J by 2 bases, with 11 bases of the junction left unmatched. Germline lookup yields CDR1 MNHNS and CDR2 SASEGT. The DNA of the CDR3 is TGTGCCAGCAGTGACCCAGAGGACAGGGTGCTACAAGAGACCCAGTACTTC. This codes for CASSDPEDRVLQETQYF.

The chain joins TRBV6-5 to TRBJ2-7; 8 bases map to TRBD2. Germline-derived CDR1 and CDR2 are MNHEY and SVGAGI. V lost 0 bases, J lost 3 bases, and 4 bases stayed unmatched. This CDR3 comprises 15 residues. The CDR3 here is CASSYSVGTSYEQYF. CDR3 DNA sequence: TGTGCCAGCAGTTACTCGGTAGGGACTAGCTACGAGCAGTACTTC.

About this clone itself: One end of the junction is discordant with germline, which a read error may explain. V usage is TRBV5-1 and J usage is TRBJ1-1; no firm D call. This CDR3 contains 10 residues. CDR1 SGHRS and CDR2 YFSETQ come from the germline V gene. CDR3 sequence (DNA): TGCGCCAGCCCCCCGAGAGGGCGAGACTTT. This translates into CASPPRGRDF. Together with reference TRBV5-1 and TRBJ1-1, the CDR3 gives the full variable domain: KAGVTQTPRYLIKTRGQQVTLSCSPISGHRSVSWYQQTPGQGLQFLFEYFSETQRNKGNFPGRFSGRQFSNSRSEMNVSTLELGDSALYLCASPPRGRDFGQGTRLTVV.

The chain is built from TRBV10-1 and TRBJ2-1, with D possibly matching TRBD2 (6 bases). Trimming took off 5 bases at V and 3 bases at J, with 11 bases between the two ends. Germline-derived CDR1 and CDR2 are WNHNN and SYGVQD (reference sequence). The CDR3 consists of 14 residues. The CDR3 spells CASSRLANYNEQFF. In DNA form, the CDR3 reads TGCGCCAGCAGTCGGCTAGCGAACTACAATGAGCAGTTCTTC.

V usage is TRBV2 and J usage is TRBJ2-5; D is possibly TRBD1 (6 bases). V was shortened by 4 bases and J by 4 bases, with 16 bases between the two germline ends. Germline V lookup: CDR1 SNHLY, CDR2 FYNNEI. The length of the CDR3 is 15 residues. The CDR3 sequence is CASSAQQGRSETQYF. CDR3 nucleotide sequence: TGTGCCAGCAGTGCCCAGCAGGGGCGTTCAGAGACCCAGTACTTC.

The J gene is TRBJ1-5, the V gene TRBV19; 8 bases fit TRBD1. Germline-derived CDR1 and CDR2 are LNHDA and SQIVND (reference sequence). The junction had 1 base not matched to a gene; V was cut back by 1 base and J by 2 bases. This CDR3 has 15 residues. The CDR3 loop is CASSIGRGRNQPQHF. The CDR3 DNA reads as TGTGCCAGTAGTATAGGCAGGGGGCGCAATCAGCCCCAGCATTTT.

The chain links TRBV6-1 to TRBJ1-6; D gene uncertain. This CDR3 contains 15 residues. Germline assignment: CDR1 MNHNS and CDR2 SASEGT. V lost 3 bases and J lost 9, with 15 bases in between. Here the CDR3 reads CASSDRGGLGSPLHF. CDR3 DNA: TGTGCCAGCAGTGACCGTGGAGGTTTGGGTTCACCCCTCCACTTT.

The rearrangement uses TRBV19 and TRBJ1-2; no clear D gene. Trimming left V 5 bases short and J 3 bases short, with 16 bases between. This CDR3 has 15 amino acids. Germline V gene sequence: CDR1 LNHDA, CDR2 SQIVND (reference sequence). The CDR3 coding sequence is TGTGCCAGTAGTTGGGCAGGCGACACCTACTATGGCTACACCTTC. This sequence encodes CASSWAGDTYYGYTF.

This clone occurred once. The chain is built from TRBV4-2 and TRBJ1-5, with D maybe TRBD1 (6 bases). This CDR3 contains 17 residues. Germline CDR1 LGHNA, CDR2 YNFKEQ. V lost 0 bases and J lost 1, with 13 bases in between. CDR3 amino acids: CASSQEWGGGSNQPQHF. DNA for the CDR3: TGTGCCAGCAGCCAAGAATGGGGGGGCGGCAGCAATCAGCCCCAGCATTTT.

The chain carries TRBV3-1 (or the pseudogene TRBV3-2) and TRBJ1-1; D is undetermined. Germline CDR1 LGHDT, CDR2 YNNKEL (reference sequence). Trimming cost V 3 bases and J 2 bases, with 10 bases left between them. The CDR3 spans 14 residues. CDR3 sequence: CASSHRRANTEAFF. The CDR3 DNA sequence: TGTGCCAGCAGCCATCGACGTGCTAACACTGAAGCTTTCTTT.

V is TRBV10-2 and J is TRBJ2-3; D remains unclear. Germline CDR1 WSHSY, CDR2 SAAADI. V was cut by 3 bases and J by 6 bases, with 10 bases left in between. CDR3 length equals 13 residues. CDR3 sequence: CASSDSRRDTQYF. The CDR3 bases are TGCGCCAGCAGTGATTCTCGGCGGGATACGCAGTATTTT.

The V gene is TRBV10-2, the J gene TRBJ1-3, with D unclear. The CDR3 totals 17 residues. Germline lookup yields CDR1 WSHSY and CDR2 SAAADI. The V gene lost 3 bases and the J gene lost 0 bases, with 15 bases spanning the gap. CDR3 sequence: CASSETGGISSGNTIYF. The CDR3 nucleotides are TGCGCCAGCAGTGAAACGGGCGGAATTAGCTCTGGAAACACCATATATTTT.

The chain uses TRBV18 and TRBJ2-1; 7 positions match TRBD2. V was pared by 2 bases and J by 9 bases, with 10 bases of the junction left unmatched. The germline V gene has CDR1 KGHSH and CDR2 LQKENI. This CDR3 comprises 15 residues. CDR3 nucleotide sequence: TGTGCCAGCTCACCAAAGCGGGACCCAGTACGTGAGCAGTTCTTC. It encodes CASSPKRDPVREQFF.

The chain employs TRBV6-5 and TRBJ2-2; D call uncertain. The germline V gene has CDR1 MNHEY and CDR2 SVGAGI. The CDR3 extends over 15 amino acids. V was trimmed by 6 bases and J by 1 base, leaving 12 bases between them. The CDR3 spells CASSISRVNTGELFF. The CDR3 nucleotides read TGTGCCAGCAGCATATCACGGGTGAACACCGGGGAGCTGTTTTTT.

This clone was observed a few times. The V call is TRBV19, the J call TRBJ1-5, with D possibly TRBD1 on 5 matching bases. The CDR3 is made up of 13 amino acids. Germline values: CDR1 LNHDA, CDR2 SQIVND (reference sequence). V shed 8 bases and J shed 6 bases, with 14 bases lying between them. The CDR3 coding sequence is TGTGCCAGTTCCCTGGGTGGGGCTCAGCCCCAGCATTTT. It codes for CASSLGGAQPQHF.

This chain uses TRBV2 with TRBJ2-1; D gene uncertain. Germline V gives CDR1 SNHLY, CDR2 FYNNEI. The CDR3 loop spans 11 amino acids. The germline V and J ends were trimmed by 8 bases and 5 bases, with 7 bases remaining between them. The CDR3 protein is CASDLDNEQFF. In nucleotides, the CDR3 is TGTGCCAGCGATTTGGACAATGAGCAGTTCTTC.

The V call is TRBV3-1 (or the pseudogene TRBV3-2), the J call TRBJ2-6; D tentatively reads TRBD1 or TRBD2 (5 bases each). CDR3 length equals 18 residues. The V end was cut by 1 base, the J end by 2 bases, with 15 bases between. The germline V gene encodes CDR1 LGHDT and CDR2 YNNKEL (reference sequence). The CDR3 spells CASSQAYGDPPGANVLTF. The CDR3 coding sequence is TGTGCCAGCAGCCAAGCTTACGGGGACCCTCCTGGGGCCAACGTCCTGACTTTC.

This clone was observed once. This rearrangement joins TRBV6-1 to TRBJ1-3, with D possibly TRBD1 on 5 matching bases. This CDR3 is 14 amino acids long. The V end lost 3 bases, the J end lost 3 bases, and 9 bases lay between the germline ends. Germline V gene lookup returns CDR1 MNHNS and CDR2 SASEGT. The DNA for the CDR3 is TGTGCCAGCAGTGACCTGGGGCTTGGAAACACCATATATTTT. As protein: CASSDLGLGNTIYF.

This chain joins TRBV6-5 and TRBJ1-5; D might be TRBD1 (5 bases). The CDR3 covers 15 residues. Trimming took 6 bases from V and 1 from J, leaving 13 bases between them. Germline CDR1 and CDR2: MNHEY and SVGAGI. DNA for the CDR3: TGTGCCAGCAGGCAGGGATTAATGAGCAATCAGCCCCAGCATTTT. Its translation is CASRQGLMSNQPQHF.

The V and J genes are TRBV18 and TRBJ1-3; perhaps TRBD1 as D (5 bases). This CDR3 contains 18 residues. Looked up from germline, CDR1 is KGHSH and CDR2 is LQKENI. Deletions cut 3 bases from V and 0 bases from J, with 18 bases between. The CDR3 loop reads CASSPMGVRTNSGNTIYF. For the CDR3, the DNA is TGTGCCAGCTCACCGATGGGGGTCCGGACGAACTCTGGAAACACCATATATTTT.

The rearrangement links TRBV6-5 to TRBJ1-2; D remains ambiguous. Trimming left V 8 bases short and J 4 bases short, with 17 bases between. Germline V CDR1 and CDR2: MNHEY, SVGAGI. The CDR3 runs to 14 residues. CDR3 nucleotides: TGTGCCAGCCAGTCCTGGTCTTGGTCCTATGGCTACACCTTC. As protein: CASQSWSWSYGYTF.

This chain links TRBV3-1 (or the pseudogene TRBV3-2) with TRBJ2-1; D might be TRBD2 (6 bases). Germline values: CDR1 LGHDT, CDR2 YNNKEL (reference sequence). Trimming removed 5 bases from V and 7 bases from J, with 18 bases in between. This CDR3 is 15 amino acids long. The CDR3: CASSSLAGSGNEQFF. The CDR3 nucleotides read TGTGCCAGCAGCTCCCTGGCCGGGAGTGGGAATGAGCAGTTCTTC.

The chain employs TRBV29-1 and TRBJ1-5; maybe TRBD1 (6 bases). V was clipped by 4 bases and J by 7 bases, with 17 bases between them. The CDR3 consists of 14 residues. CDR1 is SQVTM, CDR2 ANQGSEA, per germline. The DNA for the CDR3 is TGCAGCGTTGGGGGTAGGGGGAGTGGGCAGCCCCAGCATTTT. This sequence encodes CSVGGRGSGQPQHF.

This clone was counted between two and nine times. Here the CDR3 reads CASSLAVPTGTSGSADTQYF. The CDR3 DNA sequence: TGTGCCAGCAGCTTAGCGGTCCCAACCGGGACTAGCGGGAGTGCAGATACGCAGTATTTT. The chain couples TRBV7-2 to TRBJ2-3, with 14 nucleotides matching TRBD2. Looked up from germline, CDR1 is SGHTA and CDR2 is FQGNSA. The CDR3 covers 20 residues. Unmatched junction bases numbered 12, after V lost 0 bases and J lost 4 bases. Full variable domain (remainder filled in from reference TRBV7-2 and TRBJ2-3): GAGVSQSPSNKVTEKGKDVELRCDPISGHTALYWYRQSLGQGLEFLIYFQGNSAPDKSGLPSDRFSAERTGGSVSTLTIQRTQQEDSAVYLCASSLAVPTGTSGSADTQYFGPGTRLTVL.